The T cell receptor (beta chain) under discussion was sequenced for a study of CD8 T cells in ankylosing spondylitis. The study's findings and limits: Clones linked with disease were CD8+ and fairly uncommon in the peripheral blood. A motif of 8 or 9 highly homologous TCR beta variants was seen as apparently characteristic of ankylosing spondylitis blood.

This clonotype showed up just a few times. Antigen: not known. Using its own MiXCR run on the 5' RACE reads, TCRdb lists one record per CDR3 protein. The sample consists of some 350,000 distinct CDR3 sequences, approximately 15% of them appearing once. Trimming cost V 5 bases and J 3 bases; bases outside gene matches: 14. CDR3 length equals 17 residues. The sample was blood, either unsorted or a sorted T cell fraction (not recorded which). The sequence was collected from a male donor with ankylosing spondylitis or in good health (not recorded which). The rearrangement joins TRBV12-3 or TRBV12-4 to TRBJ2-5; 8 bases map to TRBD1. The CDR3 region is CASSPWTGKGPEETQYF. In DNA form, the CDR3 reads TGTGCCAGCAGTCCGTGGACAGGGAAAGGCCCGGAAGAGACCCAGTACTTC.